A selection of T cell receptor beta chains follows, all from one sample in a study of blood T cell repertoires in COVID-19. Produced via immunoSEQ multiplex PCR; TCRdb's table is partial and in-frame only. The sample yields around 200,000 clones, over 80% seen once. The sample was peripheral blood. The receptors were sampled from a woman in her 40s with COVID-19, enrolled during active disease. Both conserved end residues are part of each CDR3. The order of the fields is V gene, J gene, CDR3 protein.

TRBV5-1,TRBJ2-7,CASKVRPGQGYEQYF
TRBV7-2,TRBJ2-1,CASSPQREYYNEQFF
TRBV7-2,TRBJ2-5,CASSLGLTTRHETQYF
TRBV27,TRBJ1-1,CASSFTANTEAFF
TRBV12-3/TRBV12-4,TRBJ1-2,CASRPSGGGGYTF
TRBV19,TRBJ2-5,CASSIGTGGLETQYF
TRBV14,TRBJ1-2,CASSQGGGRYGYTF
TRBV14,TRBJ1-1,CASSQVSDSEAFF
TRBV7-9,TRBJ1-6,CASREGESPLHF
TRBV19,TRBJ1-5,CASSITLSRGQPQHF
TRBV5-1,TRBJ2-1,CASSSGLAGVGEQFF
TRBV5-1,TRBJ1-5,CASSFGLNQPQHF
TRBV6-4,TRBJ2-1,CASSDSRRGNEQFF
TRBV7-2,TRBJ2-3,CASSSSGSGRTQYF
TRBV19,TRBJ1-1,CASTMLGGRTEAFF
TRBV7-9,TRBJ2-7,CASSLGTVEQYF
TRBV27,TRBJ2-4,CASSFQGSGLNIQYF
TRBV9,TRBJ1-1,CASSVGRQNTEAFF
TRBV6-5,TRBJ2-6,CASSDRAGANVLTF
TRBV19,TRBJ2-5,CASSRDFSKETQYF
TRBV7-9,TRBJ2-2,CASSLVSSNTGELFF
TRBV5-1,TRBJ1-4,CASSPRQGSREKLFF
TRBV4-2,TRBJ1-2,CASSQVDRGNYGYTF
TRBV3-1/TRBV3-2,TRBJ2-2,CASSHRAPTGELFF
TRBV7-6,TRBJ2-3,CASSLKSAGGPFPDTQYF
TRBV12-3/TRBV12-4,TRBJ1-5,CASSSGRQPQHF
TRBV9,TRBJ2-1,CASSVARTSGSLYNEQFF
TRBV11-3,TRBJ2-5,CASSLEGGEETQYF
TRBV7-9,TRBJ1-5,CASSETGSLNQPQHF
TRBV18,TRBJ1-2,CASSPTRDSTGYTF
TRBV4-1,TRBJ1-5,CASSQGQGRGNQPQHF
TRBV19,TRBJ1-5,CASSSPGPLTAQHF
TRBV2,TRBJ2-2,CASSESGKQSGELFF
TRBV12-3/TRBV12-4,TRBJ2-2,CASSRQTTGELFF
TRBV27,TRBJ2-2,CASGLVNTGELFF
TRBV28,TRBJ2-1,CASSFANRVNEQFF
TRBV7-6,TRBJ2-7,CASSLAPLRAYEQYF
TRBV5-5,TRBJ2-7,CASSLRGGSGTYEQYF
TRBV6-5,TRBJ1-2,CASSYPGNYGYTF
TRBV3-1/TRBV3-2,TRBJ2-7,CASSQDRTGDYEQYF
TRBV28,TRBJ2-7,CASTPGRESDEQYF
TRBV5-1,TRBJ2-5,CASSLAGSVGETQYF
TRBV7-8,TRBJ1-5,CASSLQTGTQPQHF
TRBV11-2,TRBJ1-1,CASSLQGTTEAFF
TRBV7-8,TRBJ2-1,CASSIAGSGYNEQFF
TRBV6-6,TRBJ1-2,CASSYSGGARNYGYTF
TRBV28,TRBJ2-2,CASNRQPTGELFF
TRBV9,TRBJ1-4,CASSVDPQGNEKLFF
TRBV6-4,TRBJ2-3,CASSGSVGEPDTQYF
TRBV15,TRBJ2-7,CATSRTALGEQYF
TRBV5-1,TRBJ1-4,CASQRDRNEKLFF
TRBV30,TRBJ1-2,CAWSVIGGRGGARGYTF
TRBV6-5,TRBJ1-5,CASSQGVDQPQHF